Shown below are 20 T cell receptor beta chains from a single sample sequenced in a study of blood T cell repertoires in COVID-19. Sequencing was performed with immunoSEQ multiplex PCR; in TCRdb, only in-frame clones are kept and a portion is missing. The sample records some 270,000 clones, 86% being singletons. Sequencing was performed on peripheral blood. All receptors come from a man between 40 and 49 years old with active or convalescent COVID-19.

The genes are TRBV19 and TRBJ1-1, with D perhaps TRBD1 (6 bases). The ends were cut back, 2 bases at V and 0 bases at J, with 22 bases in the middle. CDR3 length equals 19 residues. Germline loops: CDR1 LNHDA, CDR2 SQIVND (reference sequence). CDR3 sequence: CASSIRGLRTASMNTEAFF. CDR3 coding DNA: TGTGCCAGTAGTATACGGGGTTTGCGGACAGCCTCCATGAACACTGAAGCTTTCTTT.

The J gene is TRBJ1-2, the V gene TRBV10-3; 7 nucleotides match TRBD1. Germline trimming cut 5 bases from V and 6 bases from J; bases unmatched to any gene: 12. The CDR3 consists of 15 residues. Germline-derived CDR1 and CDR2 are ENHRY and SYGVKD. The CDR3 region has the DNA TGTGCCATCAGTATCTCGACAGGGAGAAGGAATGGCTACACCTTC. It encodes CAISISTGRRNGYTF.

V gene TRBV5-1 combines with J gene TRBJ2-7, with TRBD1 matching 7 bases. The CDR3 length is 16 residues. Trimming took 0 bases from V and 4 from J; bases not matched to a gene: 10. Germline V CDR1 and CDR2: SGHRS, YFSETQ. CDR3 nucleotides: TGCGCCAGCAGCTTGGACAGGGGTTTCCTTGGGTACGAGCAGTACTTC. Protein sequence: CASSLDRGFLGYEQYF.

The rearrangement links TRBV19 to TRBJ2-2; TRBD2 aligns across 8 bases. With 2 bases clipped from V and 1 base from J, the junction kept 3 bases outside the gene matches. This CDR3 contains 16 residues. Per germline, CDR1 LNHDA and CDR2 SQIVND (reference sequence). CDR3 DNA: TGTGCCAGTAGTATAAGACTAGCGAGGAACACCGGGGAGCTGTTTTTT. Residues: CASSIRLARNTGELFF.

This clone was detected only a few times. This chain connects TRBV19 to TRBJ1-1; D unresolved. In germline, CDR1 is LNHDA, CDR2 SQIVND (reference sequence). The V end was cut by 3 bases, the J end by 3 bases, with 8 bases between. The length of the CDR3 is 13 residues. CDR3: CASSIWGDTEAFF. Here the CDR3 DNA reads TGTGCCAGTAGTATCTGGGGAGACACTGAAGCTTTCTTT. Full variable domain (rest looked up from reference TRBV19 and TRBJ1-1): DGGITQSPKYLFRKEGQNVTLSCEQNLNHDAMYWYRQDPGQGLRLIYYSQIVNDFQKGDIAEGYSVSREKKESFPLTVTSAQKNPTAFYLCASSIWGDTEAFFGQGTRLTVV.

V and J are TRBV18 and TRBJ1-5, with TRBD1 identical over 10 bases. The CDR3 spans 17 residues. With V trimmed by 3 bases and J by 3 bases, 8 bases remained unmatched. Germline assignment: CDR1 KGHSH and CDR2 LQKENI. The CDR3 is CASSPVGQGGTNQPQHF. For the CDR3, the DNA is TGTGCCAGCTCACCTGTTGGACAGGGGGGCACCAATCAGCCCCAGCATTTT.

The J gene is TRBJ2-5, the V gene TRBV2, with 12 bases identical to TRBD2. The germline V gene encodes CDR1 SNHLY and CDR2 FYNNEI. The CDR3 consists of 15 residues. V was clipped by 3 bases and J by 3 bases; unmatched bases: 2. This CDR3 reads CASSDLAGGKETQYF. The CDR3 coding sequence is TGTGCCAGCAGTGATCTAGCGGGAGGGAAAGAGACCCAGTACTTC.

The chain recombines TRBV6-5 with TRBJ1-1; D is undetermined. CDR3 length: 14 residues. V was shortened by 7 bases and J by 4 bases, with 16 bases between the two germline ends. Germline V gene sequence: CDR1 MNHEY, CDR2 SVGAGI. The CDR3 is CASIGQGLITEAFF. CDR3 nucleotides: TGTGCCAGCATAGGTCAAGGACTTATCACTGAAGCTTTCTTT.

The chain carries TRBV29-1 and TRBJ2-3; possibly TRBD2 for D (5 bases). This CDR3 comprises 12 residues. V gave up 5 bases and J gave up 5 bases, with 11 bases separating them. Germline CDR1 reads SQVTM; CDR2 reads ANQGSEA. As DNA, the CDR3 is TGCAGCGTTAGAGGGATTGGAGATACGCAGTATTTT. Amino acid sequence: CSVRGIGDTQYF.

CDR3 loop: CASSLERGTNNEQFF. As DNA, the CDR3 is TGTGCCAGCAGCTTGGAGAGGGGGACTAACAATGAGCAGTTCTTC. This chain connects TRBV7-9 to TRBJ2-1, with a weak D call TRBD2 (7 bases). With 3 bases removed from V and 5 bases from J, the gap between germline ends came to 14 bases. The CDR3 extends over 15 amino acids. From germline, CDR1 is SEHNR and CDR2 FQNEAQ (reference sequence).

The CDR3 region has the DNA TGTGCCAGCAGCTTGGAACAGGGGCTAACTGAAGCTTTCTTT. Protein product: CASSLEQGLTEAFF. The rearrangement links TRBV5-4 to TRBJ1-1, with 7 positions matching TRBD1. V lost 0 bases, J lost 5 bases, and 4 bases stayed unmatched. Per germline, CDR1 SGHNT and CDR2 YYREEE (reference sequence). CDR3 length: 14 residues.

This rearrangement joins TRBV7-3 to TRBJ1-1, with 8 bases identical to TRBD1. This CDR3 comprises 14 residues. The J segment lost 6 bases and the V segment lost 5 bases, leaving 8 bases of the junction unmatched. Germline-derived CDR1 and CDR2 are SGHTA and FQGTGA. CDR3 protein: CASSPGQGTSEAFF. CDR3 nucleotide sequence: TGTGCCAGCAGCCCAGGACAGGGCACGTCTGAAGCTTTCTTT.

This chain connects TRBV5-4 to TRBJ1-2; D is unresolved. The germline V and J ends were trimmed by 5 bases and 11 bases, with 13 bases remaining between them. The germline gives CDR1 SGHNT, CDR2 YYREEE (reference sequence). This CDR3 has 11 amino acids. The CDR3 coding sequence is TGTGCCAGCAGTCACGAAGGGAGGTACACCTTC. Translation gives CASSHEGRYTF.

The V and J genes are TRBV7-8 and TRBJ2-1; no firm D call. The CDR3 totals 17 residues. The ends were cut back, 4 bases at V and 1 base at J, with 17 bases in the middle. Germline V gives CDR1 SGHVS, CDR2 FQNEAQ. The CDR3 nucleotides read TGTGCCAGCAGCTCACCTCCTAGGCCTGTATCCTACAATGAGCAGTTCTTC. This encodes CASSSPPRPVSYNEQFF.

This sequence joins TRBV2 and TRBJ1-6; weak D call: TRBD1 (6 bases). The CDR3 is 14 residues long. Germline CDR1 reads SNHLY; CDR2 reads FYNNEI. Trimming left V 4 bases short and J 8 bases short, with 12 bases between. Here the CDR3 DNA reads TGTGCCAGCAGTGTAGGCAGGGGTTATTCACCCCTCCACTTT. Translated, it gives CASSVGRGYSPLHF.

This chain uses TRBV4-1 with TRBJ2-3; perhaps TRBD2 as D (6 bases). The V gene's germline CDR1 is MGHRA and CDR2 YSYEKL. This CDR3 region has 15 residues. V lost 2 bases and J lost 0, with 9 bases in between. This CDR3 reads CASSQHGGSTDTQYF. Written as DNA, the CDR3 is TGCGCCAGCAGCCAACACGGGGGTAGCACAGATACGCAGTATTTT.

The chain uses TRBV27 and TRBJ1-5; D is uncertain. V lost 6 bases to trimming and J lost 6 bases, with 9 bases between them. This CDR3 spans 12 amino acids. Germline CDR1 reads MNHEY; CDR2 reads SMNVEV (reference sequence). The CDR3 DNA reads TGTGCCAGCAGCCCGACGGGTCAGCCCCAGCATTTT. Encoded protein: CASSPTGQPQHF.

The sample holds one count of this clone. V and J are TRBV28 and TRBJ1-2; D is unresolved. This CDR3 is 12 amino acids long. Trimming took off 8 bases at V and 4 bases at J, with 11 bases between the two ends. Germline V CDR1 and CDR2: MDHEN, SYDVKM. The CDR3 nucleotides read TGTGCCAGCTCCCCTGAGCTCTATGGCTACACCTTC. It translates to CASSPELYGYTF.

The V and J genes are TRBV3-1 (or the pseudogene TRBV3-2) and TRBJ1-6; D is unresolved. The CDR3 spans 13 residues. Per germline, CDR1 LGHDT and CDR2 YNNKEL (reference sequence). The V end lost 4 bases, the J end lost 7 bases, and 8 bases lay between the germline ends. The CDR3 spells CASSPKENSPLHF. The CDR3 DNA reads TGTGCCAGCAGCCCTAAAGAGAATTCACCCCTCCACTTT.

The chain couples TRBV18 to TRBJ2-1; 7 nucleotides line up with TRBD1. From germline, CDR1 is KGHSH and CDR2 LQKENI. There are 13 residues in the CDR3. Losses at the gene ends were 1 base for V and 15 bases for J; bases not matched to a gene: 9. The CDR3 DNA reads as TGTGCCAGCTCACCACGCGGAGAGGCAGGGGGGTTCTTC. It yields the protein CASSPRGEAGGFF.